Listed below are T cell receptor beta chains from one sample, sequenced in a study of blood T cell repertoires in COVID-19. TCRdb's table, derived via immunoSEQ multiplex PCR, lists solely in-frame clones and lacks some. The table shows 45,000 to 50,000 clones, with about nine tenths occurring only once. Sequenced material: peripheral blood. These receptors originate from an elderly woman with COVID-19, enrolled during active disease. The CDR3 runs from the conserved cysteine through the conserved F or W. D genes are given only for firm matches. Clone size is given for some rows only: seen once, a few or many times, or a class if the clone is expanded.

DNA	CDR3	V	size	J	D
TGCGCCAGCAGCTTGGGGGACAGTCTCAATCAGCCCCAGCATTTT	CASSLGDSLNQPQHF	TRBV5-1	.	TRBJ1-5	TRBD1
TGTGCCAGCACTTCCCAGGGGTTTAATACGCAGTATTTT	CASTSQGFNTQYF	TRBV7-9	.	TRBJ2-3	.
TGTGCCAGCAGCATAGGACAGTCCCTCCCGAACACTGAAGCTTTCTTT	CASSIGQSLPNTEAFF	TRBV5-4	once	TRBJ1-1	.
TGTGCCAGCAGCGCCCGTGTCACTAGCGGGGGGGCGGGCGATGAGCAGTTCTTC	CASSARVTSGGAGDEQFF	TRBV9	.	TRBJ2-1	TRBD2
TGTGCCAGTAGTATAAAAGGGCGGGTGAGCACTGAAGCTTTCTTT	CASSIKGRVSTEAFF	TRBV19	.	TRBJ1-1	.
TGTGCCAGCAGCTCAGTCGGGACAACTAATGAAAAACTGTTTTTT	CASSSVGTTNEKLFF	TRBV7-6	.	TRBJ1-4	.
TGTGCCAGCAGCCCGGACAGGGGGCTCGGACAAGAGACCCAGTACTTC	CASSPDRGLGQETQYF	TRBV11-2	.	TRBJ2-5	TRBD1
TGTGCCAGCAGCTTACCGGGAGGGCCCGAGCAGTACTTC	CASSLPGGPEQYF	TRBV7-9	.	TRBJ2-7	TRBD2
TGTGCCAGCAGGGACAGGGTCAGCTCCTACGAGCAGTACTTC	CASRDRVSSYEQYF	TRBV28	.	TRBJ2-7	TRBD1
TGCGCCAGCAGCCGCCCTGCGGGGGCCAAAAACATTCAGTACTTC	CASSRPAGAKNIQYF	TRBV5-1	.	TRBJ2-4	.
TGTGCCACCAGTGATTCGGGACTCTACGAGCAGTACTTC	CATSDSGLYEQYF	TRBV24-1	.	TRBJ2-7	.
TGTGCCAGCAGCTTGGGTCGCACCGGGGAGCTGTTTTTT	CASSLGRTGELFF	TRBV5-6	.	TRBJ2-2	.
TGTGCCAGCAGTCCCCAGGGGGAAGCTTTCTTT	CASSPQGEAFF	TRBV28	few	TRBJ1-1	.
TGTGCCAGCAGCTTCGGGAAGACGGCGCCCAATGAAAAACTGTTTTTT	CASSFGKTAPNEKLFF	TRBV7-9	.	TRBJ1-4	.
TGTGCCAGCAAGACGGGACAGGGTAACGGAAACACCATATATTTT	CASKTGQGNGNTIYF	TRBV19	.	TRBJ1-3	TRBD1
TGCAGCGTAAAAAAGTCGGGGACAGGGGGCTATAACACCGGGGAGCTGTTTTTT	CSVKKSGTGGYNTGELFF	TRBV29-1	.	TRBJ2-2	TRBD1
TGTGCCAGCAGTGAGTGGGGGACAGCGAACACTGAAGCTTTCTTT	CASSEWGTANTEAFF	TRBV6-1	.	TRBJ1-1	TRBD1